This TCR beta chain was sequenced during a study of blood T cells in healthy people across ages. Ten or more counts support this clonotype. Together with a sample-barcoded 5' primer, a J-beta primer mix was included in a second PCR lasting about 6 to 12 cycles. With 12 random nucleotides, a template-switch adaptor tagged each individual cDNA molecule. One entry per CDR3 protein, called by TCRdb with MiXCR from the 5' RACE reads. Of about 830,000 distinct CDR3 sequences in the sample, less than 80% are singletons; the top ten hold about a quarter. The CDR3 is made up of 11 amino acids. The germline V gene encodes CDR1 SGHTA and CDR2 FQGNSA. The germline V and J ends were trimmed by 3 bases and 12 bases, with 9 bases remaining between them.

The V call is TRBV7-2, the J call TRBJ2-1; D is unresolved. Sample: blood. The clonotype comes from a man under 40 in good health. The chain's CDR3 is CASSFEAMQFF. As DNA, the CDR3 is TGTGCCAGCAGCTTTGAGGCCATGCAGTTCTTC.